One sample yielded the 2 T cell receptor beta chains listed below, sequenced in a study of blood T cell repertoires in COVID-19. Data came from immunoSEQ multiplex PCR; TCRdb stores just in-frame clones and leaves some out. The table shows some 320,000 clones, with 90% occurring only once. The sequenced sample was PBMCs or T cells enriched from blood (not recorded which). The receptor set was obtained from a man aged 60 to 69 who had recovered from COVID-19.

The chain carries TRBV5-1 and TRBJ1-2, with TRBD1 as a possible D gene (5 bases). The CDR3 contains 20 residues. Deletions cut 5 bases from V and 3 bases from J, with 32 bases between. CDR1 is SGHRS and CDR2 is YFSETQ in the germline V gene. DNA for the CDR3: TGCGCCAGCAGGGCTCTTGGAACAGGTAACCTGCGCCCCTACTACTATGGCTACACCTTC. Translation: CASRALGTGNLRPYYYGYTF.

V is TRBV5-4 and J is TRBJ2-2, with D perhaps TRBD2 (6 bases). The germline V gene encodes CDR1 SGHNT and CDR2 YYREEE (reference sequence). There are 18 residues in the CDR3. The V end was cut by 0 bases, the J end by 1 base, with 16 bases between. The CDR3 coding sequence is TGTGCCAGCAGCTTGGACCGCGGTGGGGGGTTGAACACCGGGGAGCTGTTTTTT. Protein sequence: CASSLDRGGGLNTGELFF.